Listed below are T cell receptor beta chains from one sample, sequenced in a study of shared clonotypes between healthy human individuals. The data were produced by immunoSEQ multiplex PCR, yet TCRdb's version contains in-frame clones alone and is incomplete. The sample shows roughly 2.1 million clones, about 92% of them seen only once. Source material: naive CD8+ T cells from PBMCs. These receptors were obtained from a man aged 18 to 29 in good health. Some clones in this sample may be carry-over from other donors' samples. Both conserved end residues are part of each CDR3. D genes are given only for firm matches. The size field is filled for only some rows; it gives once, few, many or a size class.

abundance: .; d_gene: TRBD2; len: 15; v_gene: TRBV6-5; j_gene: TRBJ2-7; CDR3nt: TGTGCCAGCAGGTCAAGCGGGAGGTCCTCCTACGAGCAGTACTTC; CDR3aa: CASRSSGRSSYEQYF
abundance: .; d_gene: TRBD2; len: 13; v_gene: TRBV10-2; j_gene: TRBJ2-7; CDR3nt: TGCGCCACCTGGGGTAGCGGGAGGTACGAGCAGTACTTC; CDR3aa: CATWGSGRYEQYF
abundance: .; d_gene: .; len: 15; v_gene: TRBV28; j_gene: TRBJ2-3; CDR3nt: TGTGCCAGCAGTTTAGACAACAGGGCGGCAGATACGCAGTATTTT; CDR3aa: CASSLDNRAADTQYF
abundance: .; d_gene: .; len: 16; v_gene: TRBV28; j_gene: TRBJ2-2; CDR3nt: TGTGCCAGCAGTTTAAGTTTGAGCAGGGGCACCGGGGAGCTGTTTTTT; CDR3aa: CASSLSLSRGTGELFF
abundance: .; d_gene: .; len: 13; v_gene: TRBV28; j_gene: TRBJ2-2; CDR3nt: TGTGCCAGCAGTTCGCGGAACACCGGGGAGCTGTTTTTT; CDR3aa: CASSSRNTGELFF
abundance: .; d_gene: TRBD1; len: 17; v_gene: TRBV4-2; j_gene: TRBJ1-1; CDR3nt: TGTGCCAGCAGCCCAACCGGGACAGCGGCTCGGAACACTGAAGCTTTCTTT; CDR3aa: CASSPTGTAARNTEAFF
abundance: once; d_gene: .; len: 13; v_gene: TRBV2; j_gene: TRBJ2-5; CDR3nt: TGTGCCAGCAGTGTTGGTGGCGGGGAGACCCAGTACTTC; CDR3aa: CASSVGGGETQYF
abundance: .; d_gene: .; len: 16; v_gene: TRBV5-1; j_gene: TRBJ2-7; CDR3nt: TGCGCCAGCAGCTGGGACGTCCGTAATCCCTCCTACGAGCAGTACTTC; CDR3aa: CASSWDVRNPSYEQYF
abundance: .; d_gene: .; len: 14; v_gene: TRBV6-6; j_gene: TRBJ2-7; CDR3nt: TGTGCCAGCAGTTACTTTAAGGGGCGGACCGAGCAGTACTTC; CDR3aa: CASSYFKGRTEQYF
abundance: .; d_gene: TRBD1; len: 16; v_gene: TRBV7-9; j_gene: TRBJ2-2; CDR3nt: TGTGCCAGCAGCCCAAAGACAGGGCCGAACACCGGGGAGCTGTTTTTT; CDR3aa: CASSPKTGPNTGELFF
abundance: .; d_gene: .; len: 13; v_gene: TRBV7-9; j_gene: TRBJ2-4; CDR3nt: TGTGCCAGCAGCTTACCCCCCAAAAACATTCAGTACTTC; CDR3aa: CASSLPPKNIQYF
abundance: .; d_gene: .; len: 16; v_gene: TRBV2; j_gene: TRBJ2-7; CDR3nt: TGTGCCAGCAGAGAAGACGGTTACGGAAGCTCCTACGAGCAGTACTTC; CDR3aa: CASREDGYGSSYEQYF
abundance: .; d_gene: .; len: 12; v_gene: TRBV27; j_gene: TRBJ2-7; CDR3nt: TGTGCCAGCACCTTCCTTAGCTACGAGCAGTACTTC; CDR3aa: CASTFLSYEQYF
abundance: .; d_gene: TRBD1; len: 15; v_gene: TRBV6-1; j_gene: TRBJ2-7; CDR3nt: TGTGCCAGCCTGGGGACAGGGCTCTCCGGGTACGAGCAGTACTTC; CDR3aa: CASLGTGLSGYEQYF
abundance: once; d_gene: TRBD1; len: 14; v_gene: TRBV29-1; j_gene: TRBJ2-1; CDR3nt: TGCAGCGCACTAAAACAGGGGAACTACAATGAGCAGTTCTTC; CDR3aa: CSALKQGNYNEQFF
abundance: .; d_gene: TRBD2; len: 15; v_gene: TRBV9; j_gene: TRBJ2-1; CDR3nt: TGTGCCAGCAGCATACTAGCGGGAGGTGCAGATGAGCAGTTCTTC; CDR3aa: CASSILAGGADEQFF
abundance: .; d_gene: .; len: 13; v_gene: TRBV25-1; j_gene: TRBJ2-7; CDR3nt: TGTGCCAGCAGTGACACCTGGGCCTACGAGCAGTACTTC; CDR3aa: CASSDTWAYEQYF
abundance: once; d_gene: TRBD2; len: 15; v_gene: TRBV19; j_gene: TRBJ2-2; CDR3nt: TGTGCCAGTAGTGGACTAGCGGGAGTTGGACGGGAGCTGTTTTTT; CDR3aa: CASSGLAGVGRELFF
abundance: .; d_gene: TRBD1; len: 14; v_gene: TRBV4-3; j_gene: TRBJ2-7; CDR3nt: TGCGCCAGCAGCCAAGGAGGGGGCCCTTACGAGCAGTACTTC; CDR3aa: CASSQGGGPYEQYF
abundance: .; d_gene: .; len: 14; v_gene: TRBV28; j_gene: TRBJ2-7; CDR3nt: TGTGCCAGCAGTTTTGGGGGTAGCCCCTACGAGCAGTACTTC; CDR3aa: CASSFGGSPYEQYF
abundance: .; d_gene: TRBD1; len: 14; v_gene: TRBV7-9; j_gene: TRBJ1-1; CDR3nt: TGTGCCAGCAGCCCCGGACAGGCGAACACTGAAGCTTTCTTT; CDR3aa: CASSPGQANTEAFF
abundance: .; d_gene: TRBD1; len: 15; v_gene: TRBV5-6; j_gene: TRBJ2-5; CDR3nt: TGTGCCAGCAGCACCGGGGACAGGGAAGAAGAGACCCAGTACTTC; CDR3aa: CASSTGDREEETQYF
abundance: .; d_gene: TRBD1; len: 14; v_gene: TRBV5-4; j_gene: TRBJ1-1; CDR3nt: TGTGCCAGCAGTTATACAGGGGGCTCCACTGAAGCTTTCTTT; CDR3aa: CASSYTGGSTEAFF
abundance: .; d_gene: .; len: 11; v_gene: TRBV28; j_gene: TRBJ1-2; CDR3nt: TGTGCCAGCAGTTTCCCGGATGGCTACACCTTC; CDR3aa: CASSFPDGYTF
abundance: once; d_gene: TRBD1; len: 14; v_gene: TRBV25-1; j_gene: TRBJ1-4; CDR3nt: TGTGCCAGCAGGGGGACAGGGTCTAATGAAAAACTGTTTTTT; CDR3aa: CASRGTGSNEKLFF
abundance: .; d_gene: .; len: 16; v_gene: TRBV5-5; j_gene: TRBJ2-3; CDR3nt: TGTGCCAGCAGCTTACCTGACAGACTGAGCACAGATACGCAGTATTTT; CDR3aa: CASSLPDRLSTDTQYF
abundance: .; d_gene: .; len: 13; v_gene: TRBV6-5; j_gene: TRBJ2-7; CDR3nt: TGTGCCAGCAGTTACTCGTCCTCCTACGAGCAGTACTTC; CDR3aa: CASSYSSSYEQYF
abundance: .; d_gene: .; len: 13; v_gene: TRBV4-1; j_gene: TRBJ2-1; CDR3nt: TGCGCCAGCAGCCAAGTACTTTCGGATGAGCAGTTCTTC; CDR3aa: CASSQVLSDEQFF
abundance: .; d_gene: TRBD2; len: 16; v_gene: TRBV7-8; j_gene: TRBJ2-7; CDR3nt: TGTGCCAGCAGCTTAGTCGATCTAGCGGGAGGCTACGAGCAGTACTTC; CDR3aa: CASSLVDLAGGYEQYF
abundance: .; d_gene: TRBD1; len: 14; v_gene: TRBV6-1; j_gene: TRBJ2-7; CDR3nt: TGTGCCAGCAGTGAATTGACAGGGTCCTACGAGCAGTACTTC; CDR3aa: CASSELTGSYEQYF
abundance: .; d_gene: .; len: 13; v_gene: TRBV7-2; j_gene: TRBJ2-7; CDR3nt: TGTGCCAGCAGCTCTACATGGTCCTACGAGCAGTACTTC; CDR3aa: CASSSTWSYEQYF
abundance: .; d_gene: .; len: 10; v_gene: TRBV19; j_gene: TRBJ2-3; CDR3nt: TGTGCCAGTAGTGTCCCGCCCGGGTATTTT; CDR3aa: CASSVPPGYF
abundance: .; d_gene: TRBD1; len: 17; v_gene: TRBV5-5; j_gene: TRBJ2-7; CDR3nt: TGTGCCAGCAGCCCCCGTGTGGCGGGACAGGGGGCGGACGAGCAGTACTTC; CDR3aa: CASSPRVAGQGADEQYF
abundance: .; d_gene: .; len: 15; v_gene: TRBV6-1; j_gene: TRBJ2-6; CDR3nt: TGTGCCAGCAGTGAAGGCGACTCTGGGGCCAACGTCCTGACTTTC; CDR3aa: CASSEGDSGANVLTF
abundance: .; d_gene: .; len: 13; v_gene: TRBV27; j_gene: TRBJ2-5; CDR3nt: TGTGCCACCTCCGACTACAATCAAGAGACCCAGTACTTC; CDR3aa: CATSDYNQETQYF
abundance: .; d_gene: .; len: 15; v_gene: TRBV6-6; j_gene: TRBJ2-7; CDR3nt: TGTGCCAGCAGTCCGACGGGGGGCCCTGGGGGCGAGCAGTACTTC; CDR3aa: CASSPTGGPGGEQYF
abundance: .; d_gene: .; len: 16; v_gene: TRBV11-3; j_gene: TRBJ2-2; CDR3nt: TGTGCCAGCAGCTTAGATACCCCTGCGGGCACCGGGGAGCTGTTTTTT; CDR3aa: CASSLDTPAGTGELFF
abundance: .; d_gene: .; len: 15; v_gene: TRBV4-1; j_gene: TRBJ2-5; CDR3nt: TGCGCCAGCAGCCAAGAATCCCGGGCGGGGGAGACCCAGTACTTC; CDR3aa: CASSQESRAGETQYF
abundance: .; d_gene: .; len: 15; v_gene: TRBV7-9; j_gene: TRBJ2-1; CDR3nt: TGTGCCAGCACCGGGAACCAGCACGGAGGGTATGAGCAGTTCTTC; CDR3aa: CASTGNQHGGYEQFF
abundance: .; d_gene: .; len: 15; v_gene: TRBV11-2; j_gene: TRBJ1-2; CDR3nt: TGTGCCAGCAGCTTAGTAACCCGCATTGACTATGGCTACACCTTC; CDR3aa: CASSLVTRIDYGYTF
abundance: .; d_gene: TRBD1; len: 14; v_gene: TRBV28; j_gene: TRBJ2-7; CDR3nt: TGTGCCAGCAGTTTGGCTGGACAGGGGGGAGAGCAGTACTTC; CDR3aa: CASSLAGQGGEQYF
abundance: once; d_gene: TRBD2; len: 15; v_gene: TRBV28; j_gene: TRBJ2-1; CDR3nt: TGTGCCAGCAAAACCGGGACTACCCAATACAATGAGCAGTTCTTC; CDR3aa: CASKTGTTQYNEQFF
abundance: .; d_gene: TRBD1; len: 16; v_gene: TRBV27; j_gene: TRBJ2-1; CDR3nt: TGTGCCAGCAGTTTATCTCCCGGGACAGGCTACAATGAGCAGTTCTTC; CDR3aa: CASSLSPGTGYNEQFF
abundance: .; d_gene: TRBD1; len: 19; v_gene: TRBV27; j_gene: TRBJ1-5; CDR3nt: TGTGCCAGCAGTTTAGGGCGCCGACAGGGGCTCGCCGGGAATCAGCCCCAGCATTTT; CDR3aa: CASSLGRRQGLAGNQPQHF
abundance: .; d_gene: .; len: 17; v_gene: TRBV9; j_gene: TRBJ2-7; CDR3nt: TGTGCCAGCAGCGTAGGCCAGGGAACAGAAGTGGGCTACGAGCAGTACTTC; CDR3aa: CASSVGQGTEVGYEQYF
abundance: .; d_gene: TRBD1; len: 14; v_gene: TRBV11-2; j_gene: TRBJ2-5; CDR3nt: TGTGCCAGCAGCTTAGAAAACAGGGGTGAGACCCAGTACTTC; CDR3aa: CASSLENRGETQYF
abundance: .; d_gene: .; len: 16; v_gene: TRBV2; j_gene: TRBJ2-7; CDR3nt: TGTGCCAGCAGTGATAGGGGGGGCGTTCCTTACCACGAGCAGTACTTC; CDR3aa: CASSDRGGVPYHEQYF
abundance: .; d_gene: TRBD1; len: 14; v_gene: TRBV12-5; j_gene: TRBJ1-2; CDR3nt: TGTGCTAGTGGTTTAGGGAACAGGGGCTATGGCTACACCTTC; CDR3aa: CASGLGNRGYGYTF
abundance: .; d_gene: TRBD2; len: 19; v_gene: TRBV7-6; j_gene: TRBJ2-7; CDR3nt: TGTGCCAGCAGCTTACCCTCAGCCAACCCCAAGCGGGAGAACAACGAGCAGTACTTC; CDR3aa: CASSLPSANPKRENNEQYF
abundance: .; d_gene: .; len: 15; v_gene: TRBV28; j_gene: TRBJ1-1; CDR3nt: TGTGCCAGCAGTTTTCGGGGGGGTTCGGGTACTGAAGCTTTCTTT; CDR3aa: CASSFRGGSGTEAFF
abundance: once; d_gene: TRBD1; len: 13; v_gene: TRBV11-1; j_gene: TRBJ1-1; CDR3nt: TGTGCCAGCAGCTTTGGACAGGACACTGAAGCTTTCTTT; CDR3aa: CASSFGQDTEAFF